Described below is a single T cell receptor beta chain sequence and its context. Its antigen is undetermined. This sample was included in a study of T cell responses to AZD1222 COVID-19 vaccine. Study-wide results and caveats: Spike was spanned by vaccine-associated CD4 TCRs, with dominance at 160-218 and 743-854. The donor group comprised mostly white British people and more females; the analysis possibly underestimated clonal diversity. Baseline testing showed seropositivity in only a handful of AZD1222 recipients. All repertoire sampling was performed exclusively after the peak T cell response.

Profiling relied on immunoSEQ multiplex PCR, and the TCRdb table lists in-frame clones only, not all of them. The sample includes about 190,000 clones, 75% to 90% of them seen just once. V lost 4 bases and J lost 3; bases outside the gene matches: 6. CDR3 length: 15 amino acids. The germline CDR1 and CDR2 sequences are SGHRS and YFSETQ. The receptor was derived from an adult in good health. The sample here was peripheral blood, taken on day 0 of MenACWY control vaccination. The genes are TRBV5-1 and TRBJ2-2; 7 bases line up with TRBD1. CDR3 loop: CASSLTGKDTGELFF. DNA for the CDR3: TGCGCCAGCAGCCTGACAGGGAAGGACACCGGGGAGCTGTTTTTT.